These 32 T cell receptor beta chains were all obtained from the same sample, sequenced in a study of T cell responses to AZD1222 COVID-19 vaccine. Only in-frame clones appear in the TCRdb table, and some are missing; sequencing was by immunoSEQ multiplex PCR. Of tens of thousands of clones listed, under 95% are singletons. This specimen consisted of peripheral blood, obtained on day 0 of MenACWY control vaccination. These receptors originate from an adult in good health.

This chain's CDR3 is CASSQRTGFGQNEQFF. The DNA of the CDR3 is TGTGCCAGCAGCCAGAGAACAGGGTTTGGACAAAATGAGCAGTTCTTC. The chain joins TRBV14 to TRBJ2-1, with TRBD1 as a possible D gene (6 bases). Looked up from germline, CDR1 is SGHDN and CDR2 is FVKESK. CDR3 length equals 16 residues. Between the trimmed V and J ends, which lost 3 bases and 7 bases, there was a span of 19 bases. Looking up the rest from reference TRBV14 and TRBJ2-1 gives the full variable domain: EAGVTQFPSHSVIEKGQTVTLRCDPISGHDNLYWYRRVMGKEIKFLLHFVKESKQDESGMPNNRFLAERTGGTYSTLKVQPAELEDSGVYFCASSQRTGFGQNEQFFGPGTRLTVL.

The chain couples TRBV11-2 to TRBJ2-2, with 8 bases matching TRBD2. The CDR3 consists of 17 residues. The ends lost 7 bases at V and 8 bases at J; junction bases unmatched: 18. Looked up from germline, CDR1 is SGHAT and CDR2 is FQNNGV. The chain's CDR3 is CASTPGERGGVRGELFF. The CDR3 DNA sequence: TGTGCCAGCACCCCAGGGGAACGGGGGGGCGTGAGAGGGGAGCTGTTTTTT.

The chain uses TRBV5-8 and TRBJ1-4, with TRBD1 matching 7 bases. Per the germline V gene, CDR1 is SGHTS and CDR2 is YDEGEE. V lost 5 bases to trimming and J lost 7 bases; unmatched junction nucleotides: 14. The CDR3 extends over 16 amino acids. The CDR3 nucleotides are TGTGCCAGCAGAGACAGGGTTACTGGCTTTAGTGAAAAACTGTTTTTT. It codes for CASRDRVTGFSEKLFF.

The chain combines TRBV18 with TRBJ2-7, with D uncertain. This CDR3 comprises 14 residues. V was shortened by 5 bases and J by 0 bases, with 11 bases between the two germline ends. Germline V gene lookup returns CDR1 KGHSH and CDR2 LQKENI. The CDR3 nucleotides read TGTGCCAGCTCAGTTGGCAGTAGCTCCTACGAGCAGTACTTC. Amino acids: CASSVGSSSYEQYF. Complete variable domain (other parts from reference TRBV18 and TRBJ2-7): NAGVMQNPRHLVRRRGQEARLRCSPMKGHSHVYWYRQLPEEGLKFMVYLQKENIIDESGMPKERFSAEFPKEGPSILRIQQVVRGDSAAYFCASSVGSSSYEQYFGPGTRLTVT.

This chain uses TRBV12-5 with TRBJ2-5; TRBD1 matches 8 bases. CDR1 is LGHNT and CDR2 is FRNRAP in the germline V gene. This CDR3 has 18 residues. Trimming cost V 0 bases and J 1 base; bases outside gene matches: 10. Here the CDR3 DNA reads TGTGCTAGTGGTTTGGTAACAAAACAGGGGGTGTTCCAAGAGACCCAGTACTTC. Its protein is CASGLVTKQGVFQETQYF. The whole variable domain, remainder taken from reference TRBV12-5 and TRBJ2-5, is DARVTQTPRHKVTEMGQEVTMRCQPILGHNTVFWYRQTMMQGLELLAYFRNRAPLDDSGMPKDRFSAEMPDATLATLKIQPSEPRDSAVYFCASGLVTKQGVFQETQYFGPGTRLLVL.

The genes are TRBV5-5 and TRBJ1-5; D possibly corresponds to TRBD1 (5 bases). The CDR3 spans 14 residues. V was trimmed by 4 bases and J by 5 bases, leaving 13 bases between them. Germline V CDR1 and CDR2: SGHKS, YYEKEE (reference sequence). This CDR3 is CASSSRQTDQPQHF. The CDR3 nucleotides are TGTGCCAGCAGCAGCAGACAGACGGATCAGCCCCAGCATTTT.

V gene TRBV28 combines with J gene TRBJ2-2; no definite D call. Germline V CDR1 and CDR2: MDHEN, SYDVKM. Deletions cut 5 bases from V and 4 bases from J, with 8 bases between. CDR3 length equals 13 residues. The CDR3 sequence is CASSRITTGELFF. Written as DNA, the CDR3 is TGTGCCAGCAGTCGAATCACCACCGGGGAGCTGTTTTTT.

The genes are TRBV5-1 and TRBJ2-1; D ambiguous. CDR3 length: 14 residues. Trimming shortened V by 4 bases and J by 7 bases, and 15 bases separated the two germline ends. Germline loops: CDR1 SGHRS, CDR2 YFSETQ. The CDR3 DNA is TGCGCCAGCAGCCATGACGGGTTCGGGAATGAGCAGTTCTTC. It yields the protein CASSHDGFGNEQFF.

The chain combines TRBV19 with TRBJ2-7; no clear D. CDR1 is LNHDA, CDR2 SQIVND, per germline (reference sequence). The V end lost 4 bases, the J end lost 2 bases, and 12 bases lay between the germline ends. This CDR3 is built from 14 residues. Written as DNA, the CDR3 is TGTGCCAGTAGTACTCGAGCTATTACCTACGAGCAGTACTTC. It encodes CASSTRAITYEQYF. The full variable domain, with the rest looked up from reference TRBV19 and TRBJ2-7, is DGGITQSPKYLFRKEGQNVTLSCEQNLNHDAMYWYRQDPGQGLRLIYYSQIVNDFQKGDIAEGYSVSREKKESFPLTVTSAQKNPTAFYLCASSTRAITYEQYFGPGTRLTVT.

The J gene is TRBJ1-2, the V gene TRBV28, with 8 bases matching TRBD1. CDR1 and CDR2 (germline): MDHEN, SYDVKM. V dropped 6 bases and J dropped 4; count of bases not matched to a gene: 7. The CDR3 is 14 amino acids. The CDR3 protein is CASRRTGYGYGYTF. DNA for the CDR3: TGTGCCAGCAGGAGGACAGGGTATGGCTATGGCTACACCTTC.

This clone was seen only a few times. V is TRBV7-2 and J is TRBJ1-2; D is unclear. CDR3 length equals 11 residues. Germline V gene sequence: CDR1 SGHTA, CDR2 FQGNSA. V gave up 5 bases and J gave up 4 bases, with 5 bases separating them. This chain's CDR3 is CASSQIYGYTF. CDR3 in DNA: TGTGCCAGCAGCCAGATCTATGGCTACACCTTC.

The V and J genes are TRBV27 and TRBJ1-5, with D hard to call. Germline CDR1 is MNHEY and CDR2 is SMNVEV (reference sequence). Trimming took off 2 bases at V and 2 bases at J, with 4 bases between the two ends. There are 13 residues in the CDR3. CDR3 sequence: CASSLRGNQPQHF. CDR3 DNA sequence: TGTGCCAGCAGTTTAAGGGGCAATCAGCCCCAGCATTTT.

The gene calls are TRBV18 and TRBJ2-5; D gene unclear. The CDR3 contains 15 residues. V shed 1 base and J shed 5 bases, with 14 bases lying between them. Per the germline V gene, CDR1 is KGHSH and CDR2 is LQKENI. CDR3 bases: TGTGCCAGCTCACCACGAGTGGGTTGGGGTGAGACCCAGTACTTC. Its protein is CASSPRVGWGETQYF. The complete variable domain, with remaining parts taken from reference TRBV18 and TRBJ2-5, reads NAGVMQNPRHLVRRRGQEARLRCSPMKGHSHVYWYRQLPEEGLKFMVYLQKENIIDESGMPKERFSAEFPKEGPSILRIQQVVRGDSAAYFCASSPRVGWGETQYFGPGTRLLVL.

This chain links TRBV5-6 with TRBJ1-1, with 7 bases identical to TRBD1. The length of the CDR3 is 15 residues. Germline V CDR1 and CDR2: SGHDT, YYEEEE. After removal of 5 bases from V and 1 base from J, the junction contained 8 bases not matched to a gene. The CDR3, as DNA: TGTGCCAGCAGTCGACAGGGTTGGGAGAACACTGAAGCTTTCTTT. This sequence encodes CASSRQGWENTEAFF.

The V gene is TRBV19, the J gene TRBJ2-7; perhaps TRBD1 as D (5 bases). There are 13 residues in the CDR3. Trimming stripped 8 bases from V and 4 bases from J, with 15 bases between. Germline lookup yields CDR1 LNHDA and CDR2 SQIVND (reference sequence). This CDR3 reads CASQGHGPYEQYF. Written as DNA, the CDR3 is TGTGCCAGTCAAGGACACGGCCCGTACGAGCAGTACTTC.

The CDR3, as DNA: TGTGCCAGCAGCTTAACGGAGAGGGGCACTGAAGCTTTCTTT. Translated, it gives CASSLTERGTEAFF. The rearrangement links TRBV11-2 to TRBJ1-1, with D maybe TRBD1 (5 bases). The germline V gene encodes CDR1 SGHAT and CDR2 FQNNGV. The CDR3 length is 14 residues. Trimming removed 2 bases from V and 4 bases from J, with 11 bases in between.

V and J are TRBV27 and TRBJ2-3, with D maybe TRBD2 (6 bases). Germline-derived CDR1 and CDR2 are MNHEY and SMNVEV (reference sequence). The CDR3 is 16 amino acids. V was trimmed by 2 bases and J by 5 bases, leaving 17 bases between them. The DNA for the CDR3 is TGTGCCAGCAGTTTAACCTTCGGGGGAAGTGGAGATACGCAGTATTTT. Its translation is CASSLTFGGSGDTQYF.

The rearrangement joins TRBV7-9 to TRBJ2-7; 11 nucleotides match TRBD2. V shed 5 bases and J 3 bases; nucleotides not matched to a gene: 9. The CDR3 extends over 16 amino acids. CDR1 and CDR2 from the germline V gene are SEHNR and FQNEAQ (reference sequence). The CDR3 here is CASSPPGLAEFYEQYF. CDR3 DNA sequence: TGTGCCAGCAGCCCCCCGGGACTAGCGGAGTTCTACGAGCAGTACTTC.

The rearrangement joins TRBV28 to TRBJ2-1; a weak D match, TRBD2 (6 bases). From germline, CDR1 is MDHEN and CDR2 SYDVKM. The CDR3 has 12 amino acids. V lost 4 bases, J lost 7 bases, and 8 bases lay in between. CDR3 residues: CASSWDWNEQFF. CDR3 nucleotide sequence: TGTGCCAGCAGTTGGGACTGGAATGAGCAGTTCTTC.

V and J are TRBV7-8 and TRBJ2-7; TRBD1 matches at 7 bases. V lost 6 bases to trimming and J lost 3 bases; unmatched junction nucleotides: 11. Germline V gene sequence: CDR1 SGHVS, CDR2 FQNEAQ. The CDR3 runs 15 residues. In DNA form, the CDR3 reads TGTGCCAGCAGGTTAACTGGTTGGGACAGCTACGAGCAGTACTTC. Translated, it gives CASRLTGWDSYEQYF.

CDR3: CASSFNRGGYGYTF. The CDR3 DNA sequence: TGTGCCAGCAGTTTTAACAGGGGCGGCTATGGCTACACCTTC. The chain joins TRBV27 to TRBJ1-2; 7 nucleotides agree with TRBD1. V lost 3 bases, J lost 4 bases, and 5 bases stayed unmatched. Germline CDR1 MNHEY, CDR2 SMNVEV (reference sequence). The CDR3 sequence is 14 residues long.

The chain couples TRBV29-1 to TRBJ2-2; maybe TRBD2 (7 bases). Germline V gene data show CDR1 as SQVTM and CDR2 as ANQGSEA. The ends were cut back, 6 bases at V and 4 bases at J, with 24 bases in the middle. CDR3 length equals 17 residues. As DNA, the CDR3 is TGCAGCGTCCGGGGGGCCCCGGGGCCTAGGGTCACCGGGGAGCTGTTTTTT. Its protein is CSVRGAPGPRVTGELFF.

A single count supports this clone. V usage is TRBV3-1 (or the pseudogene TRBV3-2) and J usage is TRBJ2-3, with D perhaps matching TRBD1 (8 bases). V dropped 3 bases and J dropped 3 bases, with 19 bases sitting between them. The germline V gene has CDR1 LGHDT and CDR2 YNNKEL (reference sequence). This CDR3 has 17 residues. CDR3 nucleotides: TGTGCCAGCAGCCACACACAGGGGGGACTAAGTACAGATACGCAGTATTTT. Its protein is CASSHTQGGLSTDTQYF.

The V call is TRBV13, the J call TRBJ1-3; a weak D match, TRBD1 (5 bases). The germline CDR1 and CDR2 sequences are PRHDT and FYEKMQ (reference sequence). V dropped 0 bases and J dropped 4 bases, with 10 bases sitting between them. The CDR3 has 15 amino acids. The CDR3 nucleotides read TGTGCCAGCAGCTTAGGAGGGGTGAGGGGAAACACCATATATTTT. Protein sequence: CASSLGGVRGNTIYF.

The chain has TRBV14 and TRBJ2-1; 7 bases are a match to TRBD2. Germline lookup yields CDR1 SGHDN and CDR2 FVKESK. The CDR3 covers 15 residues. Trimming cost V 1 base and J 2 bases; bases outside gene matches: 2. CDR3: CASSQGGTTYNEQFF. The CDR3 DNA sequence: TGTGCCAGCAGCCAAGGCGGGACTACCTACAATGAGCAGTTCTTC.

The chain combines TRBV5-6 with TRBJ2-7, with TRBD2 as a possible D gene (6 bases). The ends were cut back, 4 bases at V and 0 bases at J, with 11 bases in the middle. Germline CDR1 SGHDT, CDR2 YYEEEE. The CDR3 has 14 amino acids. The CDR3, as DNA: TGTGCCAGCAGCCAAGGGGACTCCTCCTACGAGCAGTACTTC. Amino acid sequence: CASSQGDSSYEQYF.

The chain couples TRBV7-9 to TRBJ1-6, with D possibly being TRBD1 (5 bases). Trimming removed 5 bases from V and 9 bases from J, with 11 bases in between. The CDR3 has 13 amino acids. Germline CDR1 is SEHNR and CDR2 is FQNEAQ (reference sequence). The CDR3 loop reads CASSPGLGSPLHF. The DNA for the CDR3 is TGTGCCAGCAGCCCAGGGCTAGGTTCACCCCTCCACTTT.

This chain connects TRBV6-4 to TRBJ1-2, with TRBD1 matching over 8 bases. J was trimmed by 8 bases and V by 2 bases; bases with no gene match: 10. The CDR3 runs to 15 residues. The germline CDR1 and CDR2 sequences are MRHNA and SNTAGT. CDR3 DNA sequence: TGTGCCAGCAGTGACCCCGGGGGACAGGCGGAGGGCTACACCTTC. It codes for CASSDPGGQAEGYTF.

The chain recombines TRBV13 with TRBJ1-1; 9 bases are a match to TRBD1. J was trimmed by 8 bases and V by 6 bases; bases with no gene match: 4. This CDR3 spans 12 amino acids. Germline V gene lookup returns CDR1 PRHDT and CDR2 FYEKMQ (reference sequence). CDR3 in DNA: TGTGCCAGCAGGTCCGGGACAGGGGAAGCTTTCTTT. This sequence encodes CASRSGTGEAFF.

A few counts support this clone. The genes are TRBV10-2 and TRBJ1-3; D is ambiguous. Germline V gives CDR1 WSHSY, CDR2 SAAADI. V was pared by 2 bases and J by 0 bases, with 8 bases between. The CDR3 spans 15 residues. The CDR3 region has the DNA TGCGCCAGCAGTGAGGGGTTATTCTCTGGAAACACCATATATTTT. Protein: CASSEGLFSGNTIYF.

The gene calls are TRBV29-1 and TRBJ2-1; 9 nucleotides line up with TRBD1. V shed 6 bases and J 9 bases; nucleotides not matched to a gene: 9. CDR3 length: 13 residues. Germline-derived CDR1 and CDR2 are SQVTM and ANQGSEA. The CDR3 DNA reads as TGCAGCGTCCTATCGGGACAGGGTGCTGAGCAGTTCTTC. Protein: CSVLSGQGAEQFF.

The chain carries TRBV7-6 and TRBJ1-3; tentatively, D is TRBD1 (6 bases). The CDR3 is made up of 15 amino acids. The germline V gene encodes CDR1 SGHVS and CDR2 FNYEAQ. Trimming stripped 2 bases from V and 2 bases from J, with 10 bases between. The CDR3 protein is CASSLSGTPGNTIYF. The CDR3 DNA is TGTGCCAGCAGCTTATCCGGGACACCTGGAAACACCATATATTTT.